This entry lists 15 T cell receptor beta chains sequenced from one sample in a study of technical replicates of blood from several donors. Assay: immunoSEQ multiplex PCR; the TCRdb copy retains only in-frame clones and omits some. This table has about 84,000 clones, roughly 97% appearing once. The source material was T cells isolated from PBMCs. Every receptor here comes from a human donor in good health.

V and J are TRBV5-5 and TRBJ2-1; 7 bases are shared with TRBD2. The CDR3 covers 15 residues. V was pared by 0 bases and J by 4 bases, with 4 bases of the junction left unmatched. Germline CDR1 and CDR2: SGHKS and YYEKEE (reference sequence). The CDR3 protein is CASSLVAGDYNEQFF. The CDR3 DNA reads TGTGCCAGCAGCTTGGTTGCGGGGGATTACAATGAGCAGTTCTTC. Combining the CDR3 with reference TRBV5-5 and TRBJ2-1 gives the whole variable domain DAGVTQSPTHLIKTRGQQVTLRCSPISGHKSVSWYQQVLGQGPQFIFQYYEKEERGRGNFPDRFSARQFPNYSSELNVNALLLGDSALYLCASSLVAGDYNEQFFGPGTRLTVL.

The chain recombines TRBV15 with TRBJ2-1, with 8 nucleotides matching TRBD1. Germline V gene data show CDR1 as LNHNV and CDR2 as YYDKDF (reference sequence). This CDR3 is built from 14 residues. The ends lost 5 bases at V and 4 bases at J; junction bases unmatched: 4. Written as DNA, the CDR3 is TGTGCCACCAGCGCCCGACAGGGGTACAATGAGCAGTTCTTC. Protein: CATSARQGYNEQFF.

The rearrangement uses TRBV5-1 and TRBJ1-2; 7 bases fit TRBD1. Trimming cost V 3 bases and J 5 bases; bases outside gene matches: 7. The CDR3 spans 14 residues. Germline lookup yields CDR1 SGHRS and CDR2 YFSETQ. CDR3 coding DNA: TGCGCCAGCAGCTCGACAGGGCTTCGGTATGGCTACACCTTC. It codes for CASSSTGLRYGYTF.

The chain uses TRBV7-9 and TRBJ1-1; TRBD1 agrees at 9 bases. Looked up from germline, CDR1 is SEHNR and CDR2 is FQNEAQ (reference sequence). Trimming removed 4 bases from V and 4 bases from J; junction bases left unmatched: 4. CDR3 length: 14 residues. CDR3 nucleotide sequence: TGTGCCAGCAGCTCGGGACAGGGACCCACTGAAGCTTTCTTT. Translating it yields CASSSGQGPTEAFF.

V gene TRBV2 combines with J gene TRBJ1-1, with 7 nucleotides matching TRBD1. Germline V CDR1 and CDR2: SNHLY, FYNNEI. The junction had 9 bases not matched to a gene; V was cut back by 6 bases and J by 2 bases. The CDR3 consists of 15 residues. The DNA of the CDR3 is TGTGCCAGCAGGCAAAGGACAGGTCCAAACACTGAAGCTTTCTTT. Its translation: CASRQRTGPNTEAFF.

This sequence joins TRBV13 and TRBJ2-2, with TRBD1 matching 9 bases. The ends lost 2 bases at V and 4 bases at J; junction bases unmatched: 8. The CDR3 runs 17 residues. Germline CDR1 reads PRHDT; CDR2 reads FYEKMQ (reference sequence). Here the CDR3 reads CASSLMKGQGFTGELFF. In DNA, the CDR3 is TGTGCCAGCAGCTTAATGAAGGGACAGGGTTTCACCGGGGAGCTGTTTTTT.

The genes are TRBV2 and TRBJ1-1; 7 bases are a match to TRBD1. This CDR3 is 14 amino acids long. Germline V gives CDR1 SNHLY, CDR2 FYNNEI. After removal of 7 bases from V and 0 bases from J, the junction contained 5 bases not matched to a gene. DNA for the CDR3: TGTGCCAGCACACGGACAGGAATGAACACTGAAGCTTTCTTT. This codes for CASTRTGMNTEAFF. Using reference TRBV2 and TRBJ1-1 for the parts outside the CDR3, the full variable domain is EPEVTQTPSHQVTQMGQEVILRCVPISNHLYFYWYRQILGQKVEFLVSFYNNEISEKSEIFDDQFSVERPDGSNFTLKIRSTKLEDSAMYFCASTRTGMNTEAFFGQGTRLTVV.

The rearrangement joins TRBV11-2 to TRBJ2-1; D is perhaps TRBD1 (5 bases). With 4 bases removed from V and 7 bases from J, the gap between germline ends came to 14 bases. The CDR3 is 14 residues long. Germline CDR1 SGHAT, CDR2 FQNNGV. The CDR3 bases are TGTGCCAGCAGCTCCAGGGTAGGATGGAATGAGCAGTTCTTC. This codes for CASSSRVGWNEQFF.

This chain links TRBV11-3 with TRBJ2-7; 7 nucleotides match TRBD1. This CDR3 has 15 amino acids. Germline V gene lookup returns CDR1 SGHNT and CDR2 YENEEA. With 5 bases clipped from V and 0 bases from J, the junction kept 7 bases outside the gene matches. As DNA, the CDR3 is TGTGCCAGCAGCCTTACAGGGGACAGCTCCTACGAGCAGTACTTC. It yields the protein CASSLTGDSSYEQYF.

This chain joins TRBV27 and TRBJ1-5; D ambiguous. The V gene lost 2 bases and the J gene lost 3 bases, with 11 bases spanning the gap. This CDR3 region has 15 residues. From germline, CDR1 is MNHEY and CDR2 SMNVEV (reference sequence). The CDR3 sequence: CASSLVAGFNQPQHF. DNA of the CDR3: TGTGCCAGCAGTTTAGTAGCGGGGTTCAATCAGCCCCAGCATTTT.

The chain uses TRBV4-1 and TRBJ1-3; 11 bases are shared with TRBD1. This CDR3 contains 16 residues. V shed 4 bases and J 5 bases; nucleotides not matched to a gene: 7. CDR1 and CDR2 from the germline V gene are MGHRA and YSYEKL. The CDR3 coding sequence is TGCGCCAGCAGCCTCGGACAGGGGGCTAAGAGAAACACCATATATTTT. Translated, it gives CASSLGQGAKRNTIYF.

This clone was seen just once. The chain joins TRBV4-1 to TRBJ2-1; D is uncertain. Trimming pared 5 bases from V and 6 bases from J, leaving 26 bases between. Germline V gene data show CDR1 as MGHRA and CDR2 as YSYEKL. This CDR3 is 18 amino acids long. The CDR3 coding sequence is TGCGCCAGCAGCTCTACGAGCCAAGACATCCCCGCTCTCAATGAGCAGTTCTTC. It translates to CASSSTSQDIPALNEQFF.

V gene TRBV7-9 combines with J gene TRBJ2-7, with TRBD2 matching 9 bases. Germline lookup yields CDR1 SEHNR and CDR2 FQNEAQ (reference sequence). This CDR3 spans 16 amino acids. Trimming cost V 3 bases and J 1 base; bases outside gene matches: 7. The CDR3 DNA is TGTGCCAGCAGCTTTAGCGGGGGCATTAGATCCTACGAGCAGTACTTC. This sequence encodes CASSFSGGIRSYEQYF.

The gene calls are TRBV4-2 and TRBJ2-7; 9 bases are a match to TRBD1. The germline gives CDR1 LGHNA, CDR2 YNFKEQ. The length of the CDR3 is 15 residues. J was trimmed by 3 bases and V by 4 bases; bases with no gene match: 7. CDR3 loop: CASSLRQGGDYEQYF. CDR3 nucleotide sequence: TGTGCCAGCAGCCTGCGACAGGGGGGGGACTACGAGCAGTACTTC.

This chain joins TRBV10-2 and TRBJ1-5; 11 nucleotides align to TRBD1. Unmatched junction bases numbered 19, after V lost 8 bases and J lost 4 bases. Germline CDR1 reads WSHSY; CDR2 reads SAAADI. CDR3 length: 19 amino acids. The CDR3 loop is CASPTGTGGLLGGNQPQHF. The CDR3 region has the DNA TGCGCCAGCCCCACCGGGACAGGGGGGCTTTTAGGGGGAAATCAGCCCCAGCATTTT.